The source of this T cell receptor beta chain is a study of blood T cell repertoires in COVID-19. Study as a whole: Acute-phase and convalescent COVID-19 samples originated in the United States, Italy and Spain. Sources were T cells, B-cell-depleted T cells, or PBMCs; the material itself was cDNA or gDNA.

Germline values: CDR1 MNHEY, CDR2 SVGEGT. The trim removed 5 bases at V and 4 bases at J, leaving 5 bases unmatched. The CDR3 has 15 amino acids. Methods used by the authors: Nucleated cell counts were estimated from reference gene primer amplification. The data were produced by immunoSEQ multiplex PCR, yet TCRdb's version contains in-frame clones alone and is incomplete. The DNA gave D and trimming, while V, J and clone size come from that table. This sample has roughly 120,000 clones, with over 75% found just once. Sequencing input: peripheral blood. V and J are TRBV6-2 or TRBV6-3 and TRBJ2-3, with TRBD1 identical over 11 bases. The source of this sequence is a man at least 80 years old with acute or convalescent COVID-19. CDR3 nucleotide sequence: TGTGCCAGCAGTCCGGACAGGGGGCGCTCAGATACGCAGTATTTT. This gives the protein CASSPDRGRSDTQYF.